This T cell receptor (beta chain) was retrieved from a study of cytomegalovirus exposure and HLA in healthy donors. Study conclusions and caveats: A missense DCLRE1C variant was associated with V- and J-gene trimming of TCR beta chains in a later analysis, and an independent cohort replicated the association.

PCR involved 60 Vbeta and 13 Jbeta primers. This table comes from immunoSEQ multiplex PCR, and its TCRdb copy is limited to in-frame clones, with some not included. The sample carries about 140,000 clones, roughly 80% recorded once. In the case of this clone: Its specificity is unknown.

Germline V CDR1 and CDR2: GTSNPN, SVGIG (reference sequence). Between the trimmed V and J ends, which lost 1 base and 2 bases, there was a span of 15 bases. This CDR3 is 15 amino acids long. The receptor's source is a female donor in good health and CMV-seronegative. Material: PBMCs. The J gene is TRBJ2-7, the V gene TRBV30; D is perhaps TRBD2 (6 bases). The CDR3 sequence is CAWSGGRTGTYEQYF. DNA of the CDR3: TGTGCCTGGAGTGGAGGGAGGACGGGGACCTACGAGCAGTACTTC.